The clone carrying this T cell receptor beta chain was seen ten or more times. Expressed TCRB transcripts were sequenced after all isolated RNA was converted to cDNA. Clones were sequenced by immunoSEQ multiplex PCR, and TCRdb holds only the in-frame ones, with some missing. The sample shows around 320,000 clones, about 14% of them seen only once. The sample originates from a study of beta chain features in type 1 diabetes. The germline V gene has CDR1 SEHNR and CDR2 FQNEAQ (reference sequence). This CDR3 is 15 amino acids long. V lost 5 bases, J lost 3 bases, and 7 bases stayed unmatched. Sequenced input: central memory CD4+ T cells from blood. This receptor was taken from a man aged 25-45 years in good health. The chain employs TRBV7-9 and TRBJ2-7, with 10 bases fitting TRBD1. The CDR3 spells CASSAGTGEFYEQYV. The CDR3 DNA reads as TGTGCCAGCAGCGCAGGGACAGGGGAGTTCTACGAGCAGTACGTC.